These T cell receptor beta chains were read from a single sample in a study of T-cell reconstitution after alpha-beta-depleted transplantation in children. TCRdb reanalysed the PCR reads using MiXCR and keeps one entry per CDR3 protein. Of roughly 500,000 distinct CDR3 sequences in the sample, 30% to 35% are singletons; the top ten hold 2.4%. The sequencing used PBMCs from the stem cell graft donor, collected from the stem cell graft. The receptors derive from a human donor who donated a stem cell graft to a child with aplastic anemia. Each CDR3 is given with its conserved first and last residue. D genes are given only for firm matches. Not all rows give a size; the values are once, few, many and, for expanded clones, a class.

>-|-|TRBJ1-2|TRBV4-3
TGCGCCAGCAGCCAAGATCGAGCTAGTATACGTGATGGCTACACCTTC
CASSQDRASIRDGYTF
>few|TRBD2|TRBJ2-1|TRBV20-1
TGCAGTGCTAGTTTGCGGGAGTCATCCGATGAGCAGTTCTTC
CSASLRESSDEQFF
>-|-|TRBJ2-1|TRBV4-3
TGCGCCAGCAGCCAAGATCGCAGTAACAATGAGCAGTTCTTC
CASSQDRSNNEQFF
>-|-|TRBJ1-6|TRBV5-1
TGCGCCAGCAGCTTGATTACCGGGACGGCAAATTCACCCCTCCACTTT
CASSLITGTANSPLHF
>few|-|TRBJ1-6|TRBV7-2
TGTGCCAGCAGCGAGCACAGAAATTCACCCCTCCACTTT
CASSEHRNSPLHF
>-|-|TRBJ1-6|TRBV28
TGTGCCAGCGAAGGACCGAATTCACCCCTCCACTTT
CASEGPNSPLHF
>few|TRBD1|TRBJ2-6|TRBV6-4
TGTGCCAGCAGTGACTCAGGGGGCGCTGGGGCCAACGTCCTGACTTTC
CASSDSGGAGANVLTF
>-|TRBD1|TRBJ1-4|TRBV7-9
TGTGCCAGCAGCCAAGGACAGGGGGTGGCGGTTAATGAAAAACTGTTTTTT
CASSQGQGVAVNEKLFF
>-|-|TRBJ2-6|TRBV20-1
TGCAGTGCGACCGCCCCTGGGGCCAACGTCCTGACTTTC
CSATAPGANVLTF
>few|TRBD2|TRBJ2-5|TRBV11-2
TGTGCCAGCAGCCCCGGGGGACTAGCGGGCGGAAAGAAAGAGACCCAGTACTTC
CASSPGGLAGGKKETQYF
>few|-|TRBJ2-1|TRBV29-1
TGCAGCGTTGTCGATTCCGGCGGACCCCATGAGCAGTTCTTC
CSVVDSGGPHEQFF
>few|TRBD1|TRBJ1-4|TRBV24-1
TGTGCCACCGGGGACAGATCTAATGAAAAACTGTTTTTT
CATGDRSNEKLFF